These 25 T cell receptor beta chains were all obtained from the same sample, sequenced in a study of blood T cell repertoires in COVID-19. Assay used: immunoSEQ multiplex PCR; TCRdb lists only in-frame clones, some missing. The data hold about 190,000 clones, with 80% to 85% observed a single time. Sequencing input: peripheral blood. The receptors originated from a human donor in a cohort sampled during active COVID-19.

The V call is TRBV5-1, the J call TRBJ2-6, with D perhaps TRBD2 (6 bases). The ends were cut back, 0 bases at V and 4 bases at J, with 17 bases in the middle. The germline V gene encodes CDR1 SGHRS and CDR2 YFSETQ. The CDR3 covers 18 residues. CDR3 in amino acids: CASSLVRGIAEGANVLTF. In DNA, the CDR3 is TGCGCCAGCAGCTTGGTCCGCGGGATAGCTGAAGGGGCCAACGTCCTGACTTTC.

The chain uses TRBV5-4 and TRBJ2-3; 7 bases line up with TRBD2. Trimming removed 2 bases from V and 14 bases from J; junction bases left unmatched: 8. This CDR3 comprises 12 residues. In germline, CDR1 is SGHNT, CDR2 YYREEE (reference sequence). CDR3 in amino acids: CASSFYGRQWYF. The CDR3 DNA is TGTGCCAGCAGCTTCTACGGGAGGCAGTGGTATTTT.

For the CDR3, the DNA is TGTGCCAGCAGTTTAGAACAGGGGCTCGGTGAAAAACTGTTTTTT. Encoded protein: CASSLEQGLGEKLFF. The V and J genes are TRBV28 and TRBJ1-4; 7 bases map to TRBD1. The CDR3 sequence is 15 residues long. Trimming cost V 2 bases and J 7 bases; bases outside gene matches: 7. CDR1 MDHEN and CDR2 SYDVKM come from the germline V gene.

V and J are TRBV10-2 and TRBJ2-3; no reliable D call. Germline CDR1 is WSHSY and CDR2 is SAAADI. V lost 7 bases, J lost 6 bases, and 14 bases lay in between. The CDR3 totals 13 residues. Here the CDR3 DNA reads TGCGCCAGCACCCTGGGCATTCGGGATACGCAGTATTTT. Protein sequence: CASTLGIRDTQYF.

The chain is built from TRBV3-1 (or the pseudogene TRBV3-2) and TRBJ1-6; D might be TRBD1 (6 bases). Germline V CDR1 and CDR2: LGHDT, YNNKEL (reference sequence). V was pared by 3 bases and J by 0 bases, with 9 bases between. There are 16 residues in the CDR3. The CDR3 DNA follows: TGTGCCAGCAGCCATGGACAGAGCTCCTATAATTCACCCCTCCACTTT. Translation: CASSHGQSSYNSPLHF.

The V call is TRBV6-6, the J call TRBJ1-3; D remains ambiguous. Trimming removed 4 bases at V and 4 bases at J, with 11 bases between. The CDR3 length is 14 residues. From germline, CDR1 is MNHNY and CDR2 SVGAGI (reference sequence). DNA of the CDR3: TGTGCCAGCAGTTTCCCCGGGAGGGGAAACACCATATATTTT. Encoded protein: CASSFPGRGNTIYF.

V and J are TRBV3-1 (or the pseudogene TRBV3-2) and TRBJ2-1; the D is unclear. The CDR3 loop spans 15 amino acids. Per germline, CDR1 LGHDT and CDR2 YNNKEL (reference sequence). V gave up 3 bases and J gave up 0 bases, with 9 bases separating them. The CDR3 reads CASSQGRSSYNEQFF. CDR3 nucleotides: TGTGCCAGCAGCCAGGGCCGTAGCTCCTACAATGAGCAGTTCTTC.

The chain links TRBV5-1 to TRBJ1-2; unclear D gene. With 4 bases removed from V and 2 bases from J, the gap between germline ends came to 12 bases. The CDR3 is 14 residues long. In germline, CDR1 is SGHRS, CDR2 YFSETQ. In DNA form, the CDR3 reads TGCGCCAGCAGCCCTAGCGCTCCAAACTATGGCTACACCTTC. Translation: CASSPSAPNYGYTF.

The chain is built from TRBV5-1 and TRBJ2-1; D uncertain. CDR3 length equals 15 residues. Germline CDR1 and CDR2: SGHRS and YFSETQ. Trimming cost V 0 bases and J 0 bases, with 7 bases left between them. The CDR3 region has the DNA TGCGCCAGCAGCTTGGCAGCGAACTCCTACAATGAGCAGTTCTTC. The encoded protein is CASSLAANSYNEQFF.

The DNA of the CDR3 is TGTGCCAGCAGTTTATATTTTCGGAACAGGGGGCTTCAAGAGACCCAGTACTTC. Its translation is CASSLYFRNRGLQETQYF. The V and J genes are TRBV28 and TRBJ2-5; 9 bases map to TRBD1. V was clipped by 1 base and J by 2 bases; unmatched bases: 11. The germline CDR1 and CDR2 sequences are MDHEN and SYDVKM. CDR3 length: 18 amino acids.

The chain uses TRBV5-1 and TRBJ2-3; 10 bases map to TRBD1. Germline CDR1 and CDR2: SGHRS and YFSETQ. J was trimmed by 1 base and V by 4 bases; bases with no gene match: 3. The CDR3 is 15 residues long. CDR3 amino acids: CASSRDRGGTDTQYF. CDR3 DNA sequence: TGCGCCAGCAGCCGGGACAGGGGTGGCACAGATACGCAGTATTTT. Full variable domain (rest looked up from reference TRBV5-1 and TRBJ2-3): KAGVTQTPRYLIKTRGQQVTLSCSPISGHRSVSWYQQTPGQGLQFLFEYFSETQRNKGNFPGRFSGRQFSNSRSEMNVSTLELGDSALYLCASSRDRGGTDTQYFGPGTRLTVL.

The rearrangement links TRBV2 to TRBJ1-6; D unclear. Germline CDR1 is SNHLY and CDR2 is FYNNEI. CDR3 length equals 12 residues. Trimming removed 6 bases at V and 14 bases at J, with 14 bases between. This CDR3 is CASRRERVTLHF. CDR3 coding DNA: TGTGCCAGCAGAAGGGAGAGGGTTACCCTCCACTTT.

This clone was observed a handful of times. The rearrangement links TRBV11-2 to TRBJ1-5; no definite D call. The germline gives CDR1 SGHAT, CDR2 FQNNGV. The CDR3 length is 13 residues. V lost 1 base and J 6 bases, leaving 7 bases between the germline ends. The CDR3 region is CASSLAPSQPQHF. Here the CDR3 DNA reads TGTGCCAGCAGCTTAGCTCCGTCTCAGCCCCAGCATTTT. The full variable domain, completed using reference TRBV11-2 and TRBJ1-5, is EAGVAQSPRYKIIEKRQSVAFWCNPISGHATLYWYQQILGQGPKLLIQFQNNGVVDDSQLPKDRFSAERLKGVDSTLKIQPAKLEDSAVYLCASSLAPSQPQHFGDGTRLSIL.

V usage is TRBV28 and J usage is TRBJ1-6, with 8 bases identical to TRBD1. CDR1 and CDR2 (germline): MDHEN, SYDVKM. This CDR3 contains 14 residues. The V segment lost 3 bases and the J segment 9 bases; nucleotides outside the gene matches: 4. The CDR3, as DNA: TGTGCCAGCAGTTTCGGACAGGGCTCTTCACCCCTCCACTTT. Translating it yields CASSFGQGSSPLHF.

The rearrangement uses TRBV2 and TRBJ1-1; D is unclear. Germline-derived CDR1 and CDR2 are SNHLY and FYNNEI. CDR3 length equals 13 residues. The V and J ends lost 7 bases and 11 bases respectively, with 20 bases between them. CDR3 region: CASIGSHGGLAFF. The CDR3 DNA is TGTGCCAGCATCGGATCTCACGGAGGGCTGGCTTTCTTT.

Here the CDR3 reads CSVGTDTDTQYF. CDR3 bases: TGCAGCGTCGGGACAGACACAGATACGCAGTATTTT. The chain is built from TRBV29-1 and TRBJ2-3, with 7 bases identical to TRBD1. The CDR3 runs 12 residues. After removal of 6 bases from V and 2 bases from J, the junction contained 2 bases not matched to a gene. Germline values: CDR1 SQVTM, CDR2 ANQGSEA.

This rearrangement joins TRBV5-1 to TRBJ2-3, with 10 bases that match TRBD1. V dropped 3 bases and J dropped 13; count of bases not matched to a gene: 5. The CDR3 is 12 residues long. Per germline, CDR1 SGHRS and CDR2 YFSETQ. CDR3 coding DNA: TGCGCCAGCAGCTCCAGTGGGACAGGGGAGTATTTT. It specifies CASSSSGTGEYF.

This chain joins TRBV18 and TRBJ2-7; 8 bases align to TRBD2. The CDR3 is made up of 12 amino acids. Germline V lookup: CDR1 KGHSH, CDR2 LQKENI. Trimming removed 3 bases from V and 6 bases from J; junction bases left unmatched: 1. DNA of the CDR3: TGTGCCAGCTCACCCGGGGGGGCCGAGCAGTACGTC. This codes for CASSPGGAEQYV.

The rearrangement uses TRBV28 and TRBJ1-2; D is undetermined. The CDR3 spans 16 residues. The ends were cut back, 1 base at V and 8 bases at J, with 20 bases in the middle. The germline V gene has CDR1 MDHEN and CDR2 SYDVKM. The CDR3 reads CASSLLGLTREGGYTF. In DNA form, the CDR3 reads TGTGCCAGCAGTTTATTGGGCCTTACGAGGGAAGGAGGCTACACCTTC.

CDR3 sequence (DNA): TGTGCCAGCAGCTTAGAGGGACAGGGCTACAATGAGCAGTTCTTC. Translation gives CASSLEGQGYNEQFF. This rearrangement joins TRBV11-2 to TRBJ2-1; 9 positions agree with TRBD1. Germline V gene data show CDR1 as SGHAT and CDR2 as FQNNGV. The V gene end was trimmed by 0 bases and the J gene end by 3 bases; junction bases not matched to a gene: 0. CDR3 length equals 15 residues.

This chain uses TRBV4-2 with TRBJ2-6, with 7 bases that match TRBD2. Germline V gene data show CDR1 as LGHNA and CDR2 as YNFKEQ. J was trimmed by 8 bases and V by 1 base; bases with no gene match: 8. The CDR3 has 16 amino acids. In nucleotides, the CDR3 is TGTGCCAGCAGCCAAGCCGGGGGGTATACAACCAACGTCCTGACTTTC. Protein: CASSQAGGYTTNVLTF.

The CDR3 DNA follows: TGTGCCAGCAGTCCAACTAGCGCTCGTTACCAGCAGTACTTC. Translating it yields CASSPTSARYQQYF. The chain employs TRBV28 and TRBJ2-7; 7 nucleotides align to TRBD2. Trimming at V came to 5 bases and at J to 8 bases, leaving 12 bases not matched to a gene. CDR1 is MDHEN and CDR2 is SYDVKM in the germline V gene. The CDR3 contains 14 residues.

The table lists this clone with a few counts. The V and J genes are TRBV7-9 and TRBJ2-3; 11 positions match TRBD2. The ends lost 10 bases at V and 0 bases at J; junction bases unmatched: 9. Germline V gives CDR1 SEHNR, CDR2 FQNEAQ (reference sequence). The CDR3 spans 16 residues. The CDR3: CATPPGLADSTDTQYF. The DNA of the CDR3 is TGTGCCACCCCCCCGGGACTAGCGGATAGCACAGATACGCAGTATTTT.

This chain connects TRBV3-1 (or the pseudogene TRBV3-2) to TRBJ1-1; 8 bases map to TRBD1. The CDR3 loop spans 15 amino acids. With 5 bases clipped from V and 4 bases from J, the junction kept 9 bases outside the gene matches. Germline lookup yields CDR1 LGHDT and CDR2 YNNKEL (reference sequence). The CDR3 sequence is CASSIHQGAGTEAFF. DNA of the CDR3: TGTGCCAGCAGCATTCACCAGGGGGCTGGCACTGAAGCTTTCTTT.

V is TRBV3-1 (or the pseudogene TRBV3-2) and J is TRBJ2-7, with D maybe TRBD1 (5 bases). Trimming took off 1 base at V and 4 bases at J, with 11 bases between the two ends. The CDR3 contains 14 residues. Germline CDR1 and CDR2: LGHDT and YNNKEL (reference sequence). The CDR3, as DNA: TGTGCCAGCAGCCAAGTTACAGGACAATACGAGCAGTACTTC. Translated, it gives CASSQVTGQYEQYF.